This T cell receptor (beta chain) was profiled in a study of shared clonotypes between healthy human individuals. The study, taken as a whole, reports: When compared with the clonotypes that were shared by all four sorted-subset donors, the non-shared clonotypes turned out to have lower generation probabilities. Tissues were not sampled, only blood, and their repertoires likely differ. Investigators expected sequencing depth to affect clonotype sharing among donors.

Notes on this clone: Its specificity is not known.

Profiling relied on immunoSEQ multiplex PCR, and the TCRdb table lists in-frame clones only, not all of them. The data show approximately 2,000,000 clones, with 85% to 95% seen just once and 0.37% held by the top ten. CDR3 length: 14 residues. The chain joins TRBV12-2 to TRBJ2-1; the table gives TRBD2 as D, unverified against the DNA. TRBV12-2 is marked as a pseudogene. The TCR was taken from a man in his late teens or twenties in good health. Some clones in this sample may be carry-over from other donors' samples. Source material: naive CD4+ T cells from PBMCs. Subset indicated: CD45RA+ positively selected. The CDR3 nucleotides are TGTGCCATTCAGACTAGCGGCCTTTACGGTGAGCAGTTCTTC. Amino acids: CAIQTSGLYGEQFF.